The entry below gives a single TCR beta chain sequence along with its context. Antigen specificity is unknown. The time point was: newly diagnosed GD, antithyroid drugs for less than 3 months. There was RNA extracted from PBMCs, and the TCR library was made from it. The ends lost 6 bases at V and 5 bases at J; junction bases unmatched: 12. The CDR3 has 18 residues. CDR1 and CDR2 from the germline V gene are SNHLY and FYNNEI. These data are taken from a study of regulatory T cells in long-lasting Graves disease. Study information: For under 3 months, newly diagnosed Graves' patients had been taking antithyroid drugs. Whole-study results and caveats: Segments TRBV28, TRBJ1-2 and TRBJ2-5 showed preferential usage in persistent disease.

Building of the TCR beta libraries involved iRepertoire HTBI primers and Arm-PCR of CDR3 regions. MiXCR, applied by TCRdb to the multiplex PCR reads, yields one record per CDR3 protein. The data contain fewer than 400,000 distinct CDR3 sequences, more than 15% of them singletons. The sample was peripheral blood mononuclear cells (PBMCs), taken at new diagnosis, from a patient treated with antithyroid drugs. This chain joins TRBV2 and TRBJ2-1; 14 bases are a match to TRBD2. The receptor comes from a female donor with Graves disease. CDR3: CASRPGLAGALGDNEQFF. For the CDR3, the DNA is TGTGCCAGCAGACCGGGACTAGCGGGGGCCCTGGGGGACAATGAGCAGTTCTTC.